A single sample gave rise to the 8 T cell receptor beta chains below, sequenced in a study of T cell repertoires in cytomegalovirus infection. What these receptors recognize is not known. TCRdb reprocessed the reads via MiXCR and lists one record per CDR3 protein. Among roughly 860,000 distinct CDR3 sequences listed, roughly 33% were seen once. The material sequenced was cultured CD8+ T cells from PBMCs, taken from culture after CMV antigen stimulation. The receptors shown here come from a human donor in good health (CMV status not recorded). Some clones in this sample may be carry-over from other donors' samples.

The chain uses TRBV7-9 and TRBJ1-2; 9 bases match TRBD1. Unmatched junction bases numbered 7, after V lost 5 bases and J lost 0 bases. The CDR3 consists of 16 residues. The germline CDR1 and CDR2 sequences are SEHNR and FQNEAQ (reference sequence). The CDR3 nucleotides are TGTGCCAGCAGCACACGGGACAGGGCCACTAACTATGGCTACACCTTC. Encoded protein: CASSTRDRATNYGYTF.

With regard to this clonotype: A read error is possible here, since a much larger clone lies one base away. The chain employs TRBV7-3 and TRBJ2-7; TRBD2 might be the D (6 bases). Germline V gene lookup returns CDR1 SGHTA and CDR2 FQGTGA. CDR3 length equals 15 residues. CDR3 DNA sequence: TGTGTCAGCAGCCCACCGGCGGGAAGCTCCTACGAGCAGTACTTC. Encoded protein: CVSSPPAGSSYEQYF.

The gene calls are TRBV7-2 and TRBJ2-1, with D hard to call. The germline V gene has CDR1 SGHTA and CDR2 FQGNSA. V was trimmed by 5 bases and J by 7 bases, leaving 12 bases between them. The CDR3 totals 13 residues. In DNA form, the CDR3 reads TGTGCCAGCAGCACCACAAGCTGGAATGAGCAGTTCTTC. It yields the protein CASSTTSWNEQFF. Looking up the rest from reference TRBV7-2 and TRBJ2-1 gives the full variable domain: GAGVSQSPSNKVTEKGKDVELRCDPISGHTALYWYRQSLGQGLEFLIYFQGNSAPDKSGLPSDRFSAERTGGSVSTLTIQRTQQEDSAVYLCASSTTSWNEQFFGPGTRLTVL.

The table lists this clonotype with many counts. The CDR3 loop is CASSPPGQANYGYTF. The CDR3 DNA reads TGTGCCAGCAGTCCGCCGGGACAGGCTAACTATGGCTACACCTTC. The rearrangement links TRBV12-3 or TRBV12-4 to TRBJ1-2, with 8 bases that match TRBD1. CDR3 length: 15 amino acids. V lost 5 bases and J lost 0; bases outside the gene matches: 5.

The V gene is TRBV6-6, the J gene TRBJ2-3; D is uncertain. Germline-derived CDR1 and CDR2 are MNHNY and SVGAGI (reference sequence). This CDR3 has 19 residues. Trimming cost V 0 bases and J 2 bases, with 21 bases left between them. This CDR3 reads CASSYSIPNPPDLTDTQYF. CDR3 in DNA: TGTGCCAGCAGTTACTCTATACCGAACCCCCCGGACCTCACAGATACGCAGTATTTT.

This clonotype has a handful of counts. A junction end diverges from the germline sequence, so it may reflect a read error. The chain couples TRBV7-7 to TRBJ2-1, with 10 bases lining up with TRBD2. This CDR3 is 15 amino acids long. CDR1 and CDR2 from the germline V gene are SSHAT and FNYEAQ (reference sequence). DNA for the CDR3: TGTGCTAGCAGCTTAATAGCGGGGGGAAACAATGAGCAGTTCTTC. The encoded protein is CASSLIAGGNNEQFF.

A word on this clonotype: The germline gene is not matched at one end of the junction; a read error may be the cause. V gene TRBV4-1 combines with J gene TRBJ2-7; 7 bases map to TRBD1. The CDR3 extends over 16 amino acids. Per the germline V gene, CDR1 is MGHRA and CDR2 is YSYEKL. CDR3 sequence: CTSSQEGAEGYYEQYF. The DNA of the CDR3 is TGCACCAGCAGCCAAGAGGGGGCCGAGGGGTACTACGAGCAGTACTTC.

The sample holds a few counts of this clonotype. This chain joins TRBV6-5 and TRBJ2-2; D may correspond to TRBD1 or TRBD2 (5 bases each). CDR1 is MNHEY, CDR2 SVGAGI, per germline. The CDR3 covers 15 residues. The V end was cut by 1 base, the J end by 3 bases, with 9 bases between. This chain's CDR3 is CASSYFREYTGELFF. CDR3 nucleotide sequence: TGTGCCAGCAGTTACTTCAGGGAGTACACCGGGGAGCTGTTTTTT.